Presented here are 19 T cell receptor beta chains from one specimen sequenced in a study of neurological immune-mediated disorders. One entry per CDR3 protein results from TCRdb running MiXCR on the 5' RACE reads. Of some 20,000 distinct CDR3 sequences listed, around 15% are singletons. Sequencing was performed on CD4+ T cells from blood. The receptors shown here come from an older woman with HTLV-1-associated myelopathy (HAM/TSP).

There are many counts of this clonotype. This chain uses TRBV7-2 with TRBJ2-2; 7 nucleotides match TRBD1. Unmatched junction bases numbered 4, after V lost 5 bases and J lost 1 base. The CDR3 loop spans 15 amino acids. Germline V gene lookup returns CDR1 SGHTA and CDR2 FQGNSA. CDR3 sequence reads: CASSRDSRNTGELFF. The DNA for the CDR3 is TGTGCCAGCAGCCGGGACAGCCGGAACACCGGGGAGCTGTTTTTT.

This clonotype was counted at least ten times. V and J are TRBV20-1 and TRBJ1-1, with D hard to call. Looked up from germline, CDR1 is DFQATT and CDR2 is SNEGSKA (reference sequence). The CDR3 loop spans 12 amino acids. V lost 7 bases to trimming and J lost 2 bases, with 11 bases between them. The CDR3 DNA sequence: TGCAGTGTTAACAGACTCAACACTGAAGCTTTCTTT. Its protein product is CSVNRLNTEAFF.

This clonotype appeared many times. The rearrangement links TRBV30 to TRBJ2-7, with TRBD1 identical over 12 bases. The junction had 8 bases not matched to a gene; V was cut back by 4 bases and J by 4 bases. CDR3 length equals 15 residues. Germline V gene sequence: CDR1 GTSNPN, CDR2 SVGIG (reference sequence). CDR3 sequence (DNA): TGTGCCTGGAAAAGGGGGACAGGGGGCGGGTACGAGCAGTACTTC. Its protein is CAWKRGTGGGYEQYF.

This clonotype is medium-sized. The rearrangement uses TRBV5-1 and TRBJ2-3; tentatively, D is TRBD2 (5 bases). The germline V and J ends were trimmed by 4 bases and 2 bases, with 20 bases remaining between them. The CDR3 has 17 amino acids. Per the germline V gene, CDR1 is SGHRS and CDR2 is YFSETQ. CDR3 region: CASSGDRAGELTDTQYF. The CDR3 coding sequence is TGCGCCAGCAGCGGGGATAGGGCCGGGGAACTCACAGATACGCAGTATTTT.

This clonotype is deemed medium-sized. This chain connects TRBV29-1 to TRBJ2-1; 9 bases map to TRBD1. The CDR3 covers 12 residues. J lost 2 bases, V lost 7 bases, and 0 bases had no gene match. Germline V lookup: CDR1 SQVTM, CDR2 ANQGSEA. The CDR3 DNA follows: TGCAGCGGGACAGGGGCCTACAATGAGCAGTTCTTC. It yields the protein CSGTGAYNEQFF.

This clonotype is termed medium-sized. The V gene is TRBV24-1, the J gene TRBJ2-3; a weak D match, TRBD1 (5 bases). V gave up 0 bases and J gave up 1 base, with 7 bases separating them. Germline lookup yields CDR1 KGHDR and CDR2 SFDVKD. CDR3 length equals 15 residues. The CDR3 DNA is TGTGCCACCAGTGATTTGATACAGGGCACAGATACGCAGTATTTT. Translated, it gives CATSDLIQGTDTQYF.

This sequence joins TRBV6-6 and TRBJ2-6; D gene uncertain. The germline V and J ends were trimmed by 2 bases and 13 bases, with 9 bases remaining between them. CDR3 length: 12 amino acids. The germline CDR1 and CDR2 sequences are MNHNY and SVGAGI (reference sequence). The CDR3 loop reads CASSYPRRVLTF. The CDR3, as DNA: TGTGCCAGCAGTTACCCCCGAAGGGTCCTGACTTTC.

J is TRBJ2-3 and V is TRBV27, with 13 nucleotides matching TRBD2. The V and J ends lost 5 bases and 2 bases, in that order; junction bases with no gene match: 7. Germline V CDR1 and CDR2: MNHEY, SMNVEV (reference sequence). This CDR3 spans 17 amino acids. Here the CDR3 DNA reads TGTGCCAGCAGTGGGAGACTAGCGGGAGGTTTCACAGATACGCAGTATTTT. Residues: CASSGRLAGGFTDTQYF.

This clonotype was counted at least ten times. The chain combines TRBV20-1 with TRBJ1-4; 11 bases align to TRBD1. The CDR3 runs 18 residues. Germline V gene data show CDR1 as DFQATT and CDR2 as SNEGSKA (reference sequence). The V and J ends lost 1 base and 4 bases, in that order; junction bases with no gene match: 11. The CDR3 DNA follows: TGCAGTGCTAGAGTACGGACCGGGACAGGGGGATTTAATGAAAAACTGTTTTTT. Translation: CSARVRTGTGGFNEKLFF.

This clonotype is deemed medium-sized. This sequence joins TRBV10-2 and TRBJ2-3; 10 bases line up with TRBD2. The V and J ends lost 0 bases and 10 bases, in that order; junction bases with no gene match: 4. The germline V gene has CDR1 WSHSY and CDR2 SAAADI. The CDR3 loop spans 14 amino acids. The CDR3 coding sequence is TGCGCCAGCAGTGAGTCGCGACTAGCGGGCCCGCAGTATTTT. Encoded protein: CASSESRLAGPQYF.

By its share, this clonotype is medium-sized. The chain has TRBV5-6 and TRBJ2-7; 8 bases match TRBD1. CDR1 is SGHDT, CDR2 YYEEEE, per germline. The CDR3 contains 14 residues. Unmatched junction bases numbered 10, after V lost 7 bases and J lost 4 bases. Here the CDR3 reads CASFTTGVLYEQYF. CDR3 sequence (DNA): TGTGCCAGCTTTACGACAGGGGTCCTTTACGAGCAGTACTTC.

This clonotype occurred a few times. This chain links TRBV5-1 with TRBJ2-1, with 8 bases identical to TRBD1. This CDR3 comprises 15 residues. Unmatched junction bases numbered 5, after V lost 1 base and J lost 5 bases. Germline V gives CDR1 SGHRS, CDR2 YFSETQ. CDR3 region: CASSLWDRRNNEQFF. CDR3 in DNA: TGCGCCAGCAGCTTGTGGGACAGGAGAAACAATGAGCAGTTCTTC.

This clonotype was seen ten or more times. The junction differs from germline at one of its ends, possibly a read error. The CDR3 region has the DNA TGCGCCAACAGCTTGGCAGGGGGCACTGAAGCTTTCTTT. This encodes CANSLAGGTEAFF. This chain connects TRBV5-1 to TRBJ1-1; 7 nucleotides match TRBD1. Germline V gene data show CDR1 as SGHRS and CDR2 as YFSETQ. CDR3 length: 13 residues.

This clonotype was counted at least ten times. CDR3 nucleotide sequence: TGCGCCAGCAGCTTAGGAAAAGCGCCCGAGACCCAGTACTTC. It specifies CASSLGKAPETQYF. The chain couples TRBV5-1 to TRBJ2-5, with D unclear. Trimming stripped 2 bases from V and 5 bases from J, with 13 bases between. Looked up from germline, CDR1 is SGHRS and CDR2 is YFSETQ. The CDR3 spans 14 residues.

This clonotype was counted at least ten times. The chain joins TRBV5-8 to TRBJ2-1; 14 nucleotides agree with TRBD2. J was trimmed by 2 bases and V by 0 bases; bases with no gene match: 1. The V gene's germline CDR1 is SGHTS and CDR2 YDEGEE. The CDR3 covers 17 residues. The CDR3 is CASSLGTSGRPYNEQFF. DNA for the CDR3: TGTGCCAGCAGCTTGGGGACTAGCGGGAGGCCCTACAATGAGCAGTTCTTC.

This clonotype was picked up many times. This rearrangement joins TRBV7-9 to TRBJ2-5, with TRBD1 matching 7 bases. This CDR3 region has 15 residues. CDR1 SEHNR and CDR2 FQNEAQ come from the germline V gene (reference sequence). V lost 5 bases to trimming and J lost 2 bases; unmatched junction nucleotides: 8. The CDR3 region is CASSPPGTVQETQYF. The CDR3 DNA reads TGTGCCAGCAGCCCCCCTGGGACAGTTCAAGAGACCCAGTACTTC.

This clonotype was counted many times. This sequence joins TRBV10-3 and TRBJ2-3; 9 bases agree with TRBD2. Per germline, CDR1 ENHRY and CDR2 SYGVKD. The CDR3 totals 16 residues. The J segment lost 1 base and the V segment lost 6 bases, leaving 8 bases of the junction unmatched. The CDR3 region has the DNA TGTGCCATCAGCGCGGGGGGGGTCTCGGGCACAGATACGCAGTATTTT. This sequence encodes CAISAGGVSGTDTQYF.

This clonotype was seen repeatedly, ten times or more. This rearrangement joins TRBV3-1 to TRBJ2-6; D call uncertain. Trimming took off 6 bases at V and 0 bases at J, with 6 bases between the two ends. Germline V gene lookup returns CDR1 LGHDT and CDR2 YNNKEL (reference sequence). CDR3 size: 14 residues. CDR3 residues: CASRLSSGANVLTF. In DNA, the CDR3 is TGTGCCAGCAGGCTGAGCTCTGGGGCCAACGTCCTGACTTTC. Full variable domain (remainder filled in from reference TRBV3-1 and TRBJ2-6): DTAVSQTPKYLVTQMGNDKSIKCEQNLGHDTMYWYKQDSKKFLKIMFSYNNKELIINETVPNRFSPKSPDKAHLNLHINSLELGDSAVYFCASRLSSGANVLTFGAGSRLTVL.

This clonotype has a count of ten or more. V is TRBV5-5 and J is TRBJ2-5; TRBD2 matches 13 bases. This CDR3 has 17 amino acids. CDR1 SGHKS and CDR2 YYEKEE come from the germline V gene (reference sequence). V lost 0 bases to trimming and J lost 4 bases; unmatched junction nucleotides: 6. The CDR3 DNA is TGTGCCAGCAGCTTGGGTACTAGCGGGAGGGCCAGAGAGACCCAGTACTTC. It encodes CASSLGTSGRARETQYF.